The entry below gives a single TCR beta chain sequence along with its context. Germline V gene sequence: CDR1 SNHLY, CDR2 FYNNEI. Trimming stripped 6 bases from V and 0 bases from J, with 15 bases between. The CDR3 spans 15 residues. This entry comes from a study of blood T cell repertoires in COVID-19. Overall study: Whether acute or convalescent, the COVID-19 samples came from the United States, Italy and Spain. T cells, B-cell-depleted T cells, or PBMCs supplied cDNA or gDNA.

Study processing details: From reference gene primer amplification, estimates of nucleated cell counts were derived. Libraries were prepared by immunoSEQ multiplex PCR; TCRdb keeps only in-frame clonotypes and omits some of them. That table furnishes V, J and clone size, whereas the DNA furnished D and trimming. The sample has roughly 200,000 clones, roughly 89% seen once. The sequenced sample consisted of peripheral blood. J is TRBJ2-7 and V is TRBV2, with TRBD1 as a possible D gene (6 bases). This TCR was recovered from a man aged 45-60 years with acute or convalescent COVID-19. CDR3 region: CASSYVGQSSYEQYF. DNA for the CDR3: TGTGCCAGCAGCTACGTGGGACAAAGCTCCTACGAGCAGTACTTC. The entire variable domain, with the rest obtained from reference TRBV2 and TRBJ2-7, is as follows: EPEVTQTPSHQVTQMGQEVILRCVPISNHLYFYWYRQILGQKVEFLVSFYNNEISEKSEIFDDQFSVERPDGSNFTLKIRSTKLEDSAMYFCASSYVGQSSYEQYFGPGTRLTVT.